Following are 26 T cell receptor beta chains from one sample sequenced in a study of T-cell reconstitution after alpha-beta-depleted transplantation in children. Preparing the TCRbeta library involved the use of unique molecular identifiers. TCRdb independently ran MiXCR on the PCR reads; one entry per CDR3 protein. The repertoire holds some 490,000 distinct CDR3 sequences, with roughly an eighth as singletons. The material was PBMCs from the stem cell graft donor, obtained from the stem cell graft. These receptors were collected from a human donor who donated a stem cell graft to a child with combined immunodeficiency.

This clonotype was found a few times. The CDR3 DNA is TGCGCCAGCAGCCACCCTCCGGGACTAGCGGGGGGCACAGATACGCAGTATTTT. Protein: CASSHPPGLAGGTDTQYF. V gene TRBV5-1 combines with J gene TRBJ2-3, with 14 bases aligning to TRBD2. Germline CDR1 SGHRS, CDR2 YFSETQ. This CDR3 is 18 amino acids long. Trimming took 4 bases from V and 1 from J; bases not matched to a gene: 8.

In its sample, this clonotype was seen many times. The chain is built from TRBV24-1 and TRBJ2-2; 12 bases fit TRBD1. Germline values: CDR1 KGHDR, CDR2 SFDVKD. The V and J ends lost 1 base and 7 bases, in that order; junction bases with no gene match: 6. This CDR3 comprises 17 residues. CDR3 region: CATSDFKGQGAIGELFF. CDR3 nucleotide sequence: TGTGCCACCAGTGATTTTAAGGGACAGGGGGCTATCGGGGAGCTGTTTTTT.

This clonotype was seen repeatedly, ten times or more. The V gene is TRBV6-2 or TRBV6-3, the J gene TRBJ2-1; 8 nucleotides align to TRBD2. CDR3 size: 14 residues. Unmatched junction bases numbered 8, after V lost 8 bases and J lost 5 bases. Per the germline V gene, CDR1 is MNHEY and CDR2 is SVGEGT. CDR3 nucleotide sequence: TGTGCCAGCTTTGGGACTAGTGTAGACAATGAGCAGTTCTTC. Protein product: CASFGTSVDNEQFF.

This clonotype was observed a handful of times. The chain employs TRBV12-3 or TRBV12-4 and TRBJ2-5, with 11 bases matching TRBD2. The CDR3 totals 14 residues. J gave up 2 bases and V 11 bases, and 7 bases lay outside the gene matches. The CDR3 DNA follows: TGTGCCGTGGCTAGCGGGGGGCGGCAAGAGACCCAGTACTTC. This encodes CAVASGGRQETQYF.

The gene calls are TRBV12-3 or TRBV12-4 and TRBJ2-7, with 7 bases that match TRBD2. The trim removed 8 bases at V and 1 base at J, leaving 8 bases unmatched. The CDR3 consists of 14 residues. CDR3 nucleotide sequence: TGTGCCAGCGGGGCGGGCGGGAGATCCTACGAGCAGTACTTC. Translated, it gives CASGAGGRSYEQYF.

This clonotype came up a few times. The chain is built from TRBV4-3 and TRBJ2-1; TRBD2 matches 7 bases. The ends lost 1 base at V and 0 bases at J; junction bases unmatched: 12. Germline V gene lookup returns CDR1 LGHNA and CDR2 YSLEER. This CDR3 has 19 amino acids. The CDR3 bases are TGCGCCAGCAGCCAAGCCCGCCCAGGCGGGGGACGCTCCTACAATGAGCAGTTCTTC. Translation gives CASSQARPGGGRSYNEQFF.

The chain combines TRBV19 with TRBJ2-3; 10 bases align to TRBD2. The V gene's germline CDR1 is LNHDA and CDR2 SQIVND (reference sequence). Trimming at V came to 5 bases and at J to 5 bases, leaving 4 bases not matched to a gene. CDR3 length: 14 residues. CDR3 in DNA: TGTGCCAGTAGTCTAGCGGGAGTTAGAGATACGCAGTATTTT. It encodes CASSLAGVRDTQYF. The full variable domain, completed using reference TRBV19 and TRBJ2-3, is DGGITQSPKYLFRKEGQNVTLSCEQNLNHDAMYWYRQDPGQGLRLIYYSQIVNDFQKGDIAEGYSVSREKKESFPLTVTSAQKNPTAFYLCASSLAGVRDTQYFGPGTRLTVL.

This clonotype showed up many times. The chain employs TRBV21-1 and TRBJ1-1. TRBV21-1 is assigned pseudogene status. The length of the CDR3 is 14 residues. The CDR3 DNA follows: TGTGCCAGCTCGTCTCAGGTGATGAACACTGAAGCTTTCTTT. Translation gives CASSSQVMNTEAFF.

The chain carries TRBV29-1 and TRBJ2-1; 12 bases are shared with TRBD1. J was trimmed by 4 bases and V by 0 bases; bases with no gene match: 7. The germline V gene encodes CDR1 SQVTM and CDR2 ANQGSEA. The CDR3 is 17 residues long. The chain's CDR3 is CSVEEWDRGLYYNEQFF. Here the CDR3 DNA reads TGCAGCGTTGAAGAATGGGACAGGGGGCTTTATTACAATGAGCAGTTCTTC.

This clonotype came up a few times. The chain links TRBV20-1 to TRBJ1-2; D not resolved. V lost 1 base to trimming and J lost 4 bases, with 10 bases between them. Per the germline V gene, CDR1 is DFQATT and CDR2 is SNEGSKA (reference sequence). The CDR3 has 13 amino acids. This chain's CDR3 is CSARGTSSYGYTF. The CDR3 nucleotides read TGCAGTGCTAGAGGGACCTCAAGCTATGGCTACACCTTC.

This clonotype came up many times. The chain uses TRBV9 and TRBJ1-2; no clear D gene. CDR1 is SGDLS and CDR2 is YYNGEE in the germline V gene. Deletions cut 2 bases from V and 3 bases from J, with 20 bases between. The CDR3 is 17 residues long. CDR3 loop: CASSVQDPRTGYYGYTF. The CDR3 DNA sequence: TGTGCCAGCAGCGTTCAGGACCCGAGAACCGGGTACTATGGCTACACCTTC.

The chain is built from TRBV9 and TRBJ1-5; D remains unclear. The germline V gene has CDR1 SGDLS and CDR2 YYNGEE. Between the trimmed V and J ends, which lost 0 bases and 1 base, there was a span of 5 bases. This CDR3 is 14 amino acids long. The CDR3 DNA is TGTGCCAGCAGCGTAGAAGGGAGCAATCAGCCCCAGCATTTT. Amino acids: CASSVEGSNQPQHF.

The V call is TRBV6-2 or TRBV6-3, the J call TRBJ2-2, with TRBD2 matching 8 bases. Per the germline V gene, CDR1 is MNHEY and CDR2 is SVGEGT. This CDR3 has 18 amino acids. V lost 7 bases and J lost 4; bases outside the gene matches: 17. CDR3 residues: CASTESWPGGPGTGELFF. In nucleotides, the CDR3 is TGTGCCAGCACCGAATCCTGGCCGGGGGGGCCGGGCACCGGGGAGCTGTTTTTT.

This clonotype was seen a few times. The rearrangement uses TRBV3-1 and TRBJ1-3, with D unresolved. Germline CDR1 reads LGHDT; CDR2 reads YNNKEL (reference sequence). V was clipped by 1 base and J by 0 bases, with 10 bases between them. The length of the CDR3 is 16 residues. The CDR3 DNA sequence: TGTGCCAGCAGCCAAGTCCCTCTTGGCTCTGGAAACACCATATATTTT. As protein: CASSQVPLGSGNTIYF.

This sequence joins TRBV9 and TRBJ2-1; D is unclear. In germline, CDR1 is SGDLS, CDR2 YYNGEE. Trimming cost V 0 bases and J 5 bases, with 12 bases left between them. The CDR3 runs 15 residues. CDR3 in amino acids: CASSVGAGLHNEQFF. CDR3 coding DNA: TGTGCCAGCAGCGTAGGGGCAGGTCTACACAATGAGCAGTTCTTC.

This clonotype was seen repeatedly, ten times or more. This rearrangement joins TRBV24-1 to TRBJ2-3; D unresolved. This CDR3 region has 13 residues. V shed 3 bases and J shed 3 bases, with 6 bases lying between them. Germline values: CDR1 KGHDR, CDR2 SFDVKD. Here the CDR3 DNA reads TGTGCCACCAGTGATCCGGCAACAGATACGCAGTATTTT. Residues: CATSDPATDTQYF.

This chain connects TRBV7-2 to TRBJ2-1; 8 nucleotides match TRBD2. Germline V gene sequence: CDR1 SGHTA, CDR2 FQGNSA. CDR3 size: 17 residues. J was trimmed by 5 bases and V by 5 bases; bases with no gene match: 14. The CDR3 DNA follows: TGTGCCAGCAGCCCCCCCGCGGGAGGACCGACCGACAATGAGCAGTTCTTC. Protein sequence: CASSPPAGGPTDNEQFF.

This clonotype turned up a few times. This rearrangement joins TRBV6-4 to TRBJ2-2; 8 nucleotides match TRBD2. The J segment lost 6 bases and the V segment lost 4 bases, leaving 7 bases of the junction unmatched. Germline CDR1 MRHNA, CDR2 SNTAGT. The CDR3 covers 15 residues. This chain's CDR3 is CASSVTSGSSGELFF. CDR3 DNA sequence: TGTGCCAGCAGTGTAACAAGCGGGAGTTCCGGGGAGCTGTTTTTT.

This clonotype was found a few times. V and J are TRBV6-1 and TRBJ2-7; the match to TRBD2 covers 9 bases. The CDR3 runs 15 residues. Germline assignment: CDR1 MNHNS and CDR2 SASEGT. V lost 6 bases and J lost 0; bases outside the gene matches: 6. The CDR3 sequence is CASSFRLAASYEQYF. The DNA for the CDR3 is TGTGCCAGCAGCTTTCGACTAGCGGCCTCCTACGAGCAGTACTTC.

This clonotype was picked up many times. The V and J genes are TRBV12-3 or TRBV12-4 and TRBJ2-7, with TRBD1 identical over 10 bases. The CDR3 is 15 amino acids. V lost 8 bases, J lost 5 bases, and 12 bases stayed unmatched. In nucleotides, the CDR3 is TGTGCCAGCCGCCTTCAGGGGACAGGGGTCCACGAGCAGTACTTC. This translates into CASRLQGTGVHEQYF.

This clonotype was seen at least ten times. The chain combines TRBV12-3 or TRBV12-4 with TRBJ2-2, with D uncertain. Trimming removed 4 bases at V and 7 bases at J, with 10 bases between. This CDR3 contains 13 residues. CDR3 bases: TGTGCCAGCAGTTCCGTGAGTGTCGGGGAGCTGTTTTTT. Amino acid sequence: CASSSVSVGELFF.

This clonotype was counted at least ten times. An end of the junction does not agree with germline; a read error may underlie this. The chain combines TRBV12-3 or TRBV12-4 with TRBJ2-1; D remains unclear. This CDR3 has 13 amino acids. In DNA form, the CDR3 reads TGTGCCAGCAGCTTAGTATCCTACAATGAGCAGTTCTTC. This gives the protein CASSLVSYNEQFF.

This clonotype was picked up many times. V usage is TRBV6-2 or TRBV6-3 and J usage is TRBJ2-2; no clear D gene. The CDR3 extends over 16 amino acids. Deletions cut 6 bases from V and 5 bases from J, with 19 bases between. Germline CDR1 and CDR2: MNHEY and SVGEGT. CDR3 protein: CASSPTLGLATGELFF. As DNA, the CDR3 is TGTGCCAGCAGCCCAACCCTCGGCCTGGCAACCGGGGAGCTGTTTTTT.

This clonotype was detected many times. The CDR3 protein is CASSQEPGVTYEQYF. The CDR3 bases are TGTGCCAGCAGCCAAGAGCCTGGAGTAACCTACGAGCAGTACTTC. V is TRBV3-1 and J is TRBJ2-7; no clear D gene. CDR1 LGHDT and CDR2 YNNKEL come from the germline V gene (reference sequence). CDR3 length: 15 residues. The V end lost 0 bases, the J end lost 2 bases, and 11 bases lay between the germline ends.

CDR3 loop: CASSLVQVAAYEQYF. The DNA of the CDR3 is TGTGCCAGCAGTTTAGTACAGGTTGCGGCCTACGAGCAGTACTTC. The rearrangement joins TRBV12-3 or TRBV12-4 to TRBJ2-7; D might be TRBD1 (5 bases). Trimming cost V 1 base and J 2 bases, with 12 bases left between them. CDR3 length equals 15 residues.

This clonotype was detected many times. One end of the junction is discordant with germline, which a read error may explain. This sequence joins TRBV7-2 and TRBJ1-2, with 9 nucleotides matching TRBD1. CDR1 is SGHTA, CDR2 FQGNSA, per germline. The CDR3 contains 14 residues. The CDR3 spells CASTLGTGNYGYTF. The CDR3 region has the DNA TGTGCCAGCACCTTAGGGACAGGGAACTATGGCTACACCTTC.